The 3 T cell receptor beta chains listed next were all sequenced from one sample in a study of beta chain features in type 1 diabetes. Study-level results: Significant though moderate, a shortening of TCRB CDR3s appeared in all four CD4+ subsets of Type 1 diabetes patients.

Their antigens remain unidentified. Sequencing targeted expressed TCRB transcripts, as all isolated RNA had been reverse transcribed. This table comes from immunoSEQ multiplex PCR, and its TCRdb copy is limited to in-frame clones, with some not included. The sample lists 680,000 or so clones; around 15% were seen once. Sequencing used naive CD4+ T cells from blood. Receptors originate from a man younger than 35 with type 1 diabetes.

This clone turned up a few times. The chain recombines TRBV7-2 with TRBJ2-3; 8 bases map to TRBD2. V was pared by 0 bases and J by 6 bases, with 8 bases of the junction left unmatched. The CDR3 runs 16 residues. CDR1 and CDR2 (germline): SGHTA, FQGNSA. CDR3 loop: CASSLALGLGVDTQYF. The CDR3 coding sequence is TGTGCCAGCAGCTTAGCGCTGGGACTAGGGGTGGATACGCAGTATTTT. Filled out from reference TRBV7-2 and TRBJ2-3, the complete variable domain reads GAGVSQSPSNKVTEKGKDVELRCDPISGHTALYWYRQSLGQGLEFLIYFQGNSAPDKSGLPSDRFSAERTGGSVSTLTIQRTQQEDSAVYLCASSLALGLGVDTQYFGPGTRLTVL.

This clone was detected a few times. The chain couples TRBV10-1 to TRBJ2-7; no firm D call. Trimming shortened V by 5 bases and J by 8 bases, and 19 bases separated the two germline ends. CDR1 and CDR2 from the germline V gene are WNHNN and SYGVQD (reference sequence). The CDR3 has 14 amino acids. CDR3 loop: CASSRSQDEGKQYF. In DNA form, the CDR3 reads TGCGCCAGCAGTAGGAGCCAGGACGAAGGCAAGCAGTACTTC.

This clone was recorded a few times. The chain uses TRBV10-3 and TRBJ2-7; 10 nucleotides match TRBD1. This CDR3 has 16 amino acids. Germline lookup yields CDR1 ENHRY and CDR2 SYGVKD. J lost 1 base, V lost 4 bases, and 7 bases had no gene match. The chain's CDR3 is CAISGPGTGASYEQYF. As DNA, the CDR3 is TGTGCCATCAGTGGACCTGGGACAGGGGCTTCCTACGAGCAGTACTTC.